The 32 T cell receptor beta chains listed next were all sequenced from one sample in a study of T cells after yellow fever vaccination. TCRdb passed the 5' RACE reads through MiXCR, listing each CDR3 protein once. In the table there are 300,000 to 400,000 distinct CDR3 sequences, about 10% of which are singletons. The sequencing used CD4+ T cells sorted from PBMCs, collected 45 days after the yellow fever booster vaccination. The receptors were gathered from a man younger than 30 who received the YFV17D yellow fever vaccine.

Many counts were recorded for this clonotype. V is TRBV5-1 and J is TRBJ1-4; D uncertain. V lost 4 bases to trimming and J lost 8 bases, with 15 bases between them. The CDR3 length is 14 residues. Germline V gene lookup returns CDR1 SGHRS and CDR2 YFSETQ. DNA of the CDR3: TGCGCCAGCAGCCCCGACACCCTGGGAGAAAAACTGTTTTTT. This gives the protein CASSPDTLGEKLFF.

The chain is built from TRBV7-2 and TRBJ2-2, with 7 bases lining up with TRBD1. Germline V gene sequence: CDR1 SGHTA, CDR2 FQGNSA. This CDR3 has 16 amino acids. With 3 bases clipped from V and 5 bases from J, the junction kept 9 bases outside the gene matches. The CDR3 nucleotides are TGTGCCAGCAGCTTTACCGGGACAGTACGTACCGGGGAGCTGTTTTTT. It translates to CASSFTGTVRTGELFF.

This chain links TRBV4-1 with TRBJ1-3, with D possibly being TRBD1 (5 bases). The CDR3 spans 16 residues. From germline, CDR1 is MGHRA and CDR2 YSYEKL. Trimming removed 5 bases at V and 0 bases at J, with 14 bases between. The CDR3 loop reads CASSARGRYSGNTIYF. CDR3 coding DNA: TGCGCCAGCAGCGCTCGGGGCAGGTACTCTGGAAACACCATATATTTT.

A few counts support this clonotype. This rearrangement joins TRBV7-2 to TRBJ2-3; D is uncertain. The V end was cut by 5 bases, the J end by 3 bases, with 15 bases between. Germline V gives CDR1 SGHTA, CDR2 FQGNSA. The length of the CDR3 is 15 residues. Here the CDR3 DNA reads TGTGCCAGCAGCGATTCGGGCATAGGGACAGATACGCAGTATTTT. It translates to CASSDSGIGTDTQYF. Drawing the rest from reference TRBV7-2 and TRBJ2-3, the complete variable domain is GAGVSQSPSNKVTEKGKDVELRCDPISGHTALYWYRQSLGQGLEFLIYFQGNSAPDKSGLPSDRFSAERTGGSVSTLTIQRTQQEDSAVYLCASSDSGIGTDTQYFGPGTRLTVL.

The chain has TRBV6-5 and TRBJ2-5; possible D gene TRBD1, 5 bases. Germline loops: CDR1 MNHEY, CDR2 SVGAGI. The CDR3 is made up of 15 amino acids. Trimming pared 2 bases from V and 2 bases from J, leaving 12 bases between. The CDR3 DNA follows: TGTGCCAGCAGTTACGGGGCAGGGTGGCAAGAGACCCAGTACTTC. Translating it yields CASSYGAGWQETQYF.

The sample holds a few counts of this clonotype. This chain uses TRBV6-1 with TRBJ2-1; 14 bases agree with TRBD2. J gave up 6 bases and V 6 bases, and 7 bases lay outside the gene matches. The germline gives CDR1 MNHNS, CDR2 SASEGT. This CDR3 has 16 amino acids. The chain's CDR3 is CASRIGTSGGGNEQFF. The CDR3, as DNA: TGTGCCAGCAGGATCGGGACTAGCGGGGGTGGCAATGAGCAGTTCTTC.

This clonotype was seen ten or more times. V gene TRBV5-1 combines with J gene TRBJ1-1; no clear D. V gave up 1 base and J gave up 0 bases, with 7 bases separating them. CDR3 length equals 14 residues. Germline V gene lookup returns CDR1 SGHRS and CDR2 YFSETQ. The CDR3 DNA follows: TGCGCCAGCAGCTTGAACGGCATGAACACTGAAGCTTTCTTT. Its translation: CASSLNGMNTEAFF.

This rearrangement joins TRBV12-3 or TRBV12-4 to TRBJ1-3; D possibly corresponds to TRBD1 (6 bases). The CDR3 sequence is 15 residues long. V was cut by 6 bases and J by 0 bases, with 12 bases left in between. In DNA form, the CDR3 reads TGTGCCAGCAGACCAGCAGGGGCCTCTGGAAACACCATATATTTT. It translates to CASRPAGASGNTIYF.

At least ten counts were recorded for this clonotype. The chain recombines TRBV7-8 with TRBJ2-1; weak D call: TRBD2 (5 bases). The CDR3 is 16 residues long. Germline assignment: CDR1 SGHVS and CDR2 FQNEAQ. V was cut by 3 bases and J by 5 bases, with 17 bases left in between. The CDR3 loop is CASSLPFWAGDNEQFF. Written as DNA, the CDR3 is TGTGCCAGCAGCTTGCCCTTTTGGGCCGGGGACAATGAGCAGTTCTTC.

V is TRBV24-1 and J is TRBJ2-3; no clear D. The CDR3 extends over 12 amino acids. V lost 6 bases, J lost 2 bases, and 5 bases lay in between. Germline lookup yields CDR1 KGHDR and CDR2 SFDVKD. CDR3 coding DNA: TGTGCCACCAGTAAATACACAGATACGCAGTATTTT. It specifies CATSKYTDTQYF.

This clonotype has at least ten counts. The genes are TRBV10-2 and TRBJ1-2; D ambiguous. V was cut by 2 bases and J by 5 bases, with 18 bases left in between. The CDR3 runs 16 residues. CDR1 WSHSY and CDR2 SAAADI come from the germline V gene. The CDR3 DNA is TGCGCCAGCAGTGAGACCTACACACACACCTCATATGGCTACACCTTC. As protein: CASSETYTHTSYGYTF.

This clonotype was seen at least ten times. The chain has TRBV10-3 and TRBJ2-3, with 10 bases aligning to TRBD2. Per germline, CDR1 ENHRY and CDR2 SYGVKD. This CDR3 spans 15 amino acids. V lost 3 bases, J lost 4 bases, and 4 bases stayed unmatched. This chain's CDR3 is CAISDSGGAPDTQYF. DNA of the CDR3: TGTGCCATCAGTGACAGCGGGGGGGCCCCAGATACGCAGTATTTT.

This clonotype was seen more than once but under ten times. For the CDR3, the DNA is TGTGCCAGCAGTGGCGGTTGGCACACTGAAGCTTTCTTT. It codes for CASSGGWHTEAFF. This chain connects TRBV2 to TRBJ1-1, with D hard to call. From germline, CDR1 is SNHLY and CDR2 FYNNEI. The CDR3 consists of 13 residues. V lost 4 bases to trimming and J lost 3 bases, with 9 bases between them.

This clonotype has only a few counts. This rearrangement joins TRBV4-3 to TRBJ1-5; tentative D call: TRBD1 (5 bases). The V gene's germline CDR1 is LGHNA and CDR2 YSLEER. This CDR3 spans 16 amino acids. The V gene lost 0 bases and the J gene lost 7 bases, with 16 bases spanning the gap. Written as DNA, the CDR3 is TGCGCCAGCAGCCAAGATCCCCGCAGAGAGGGGCAGCCCCAGCATTTT. This translates into CASSQDPRREGQPQHF.

There are a few counts of this clonotype. This chain joins TRBV10-3 and TRBJ2-7; TRBD1 agrees at 9 bases. With V trimmed by 1 base and J by 6 bases, 4 bases remained unmatched. Germline CDR1 ENHRY, CDR2 SYGVKD. The CDR3 contains 14 residues. This chain's CDR3 is CAISEWTGEAEQYF. In nucleotides, the CDR3 is TGTGCCATCAGTGAGTGGACAGGGGAGGCCGAGCAGTACTTC.

This rearrangement joins TRBV6-2 or TRBV6-3 to TRBJ2-1, with D perhaps matching TRBD2 (5 bases). This CDR3 comprises 16 residues. Germline-derived CDR1 and CDR2 are MNHEY and SVGEGT. The V end lost 6 bases, the J end lost 8 bases, and 23 bases lay between the germline ends. The CDR3: CASSPSLWRVVDEQFF. The CDR3 region has the DNA TGTGCCAGCAGCCCCTCCCTCTGGCGGGTGGTGGATGAGCAGTTCTTC.

The sample holds a few counts of this clonotype. The rearrangement uses TRBV18 and TRBJ2-7; 9 nucleotides line up with TRBD2. The germline V gene encodes CDR1 KGHSH and CDR2 LQKENI. CDR3 length: 15 residues. V shed 3 bases, J shed 1 base, and the junction held 4 bases outside the gene matches. The CDR3 loop reads CASSPGLARSYEQYF. The CDR3 nucleotides are TGTGCCAGCTCACCTGGACTAGCGCGGTCCTACGAGCAGTACTTC.

This clonotype was detected a few times. The chain carries TRBV6-4 and TRBJ2-4, with TRBD2 identical over 8 bases. In germline, CDR1 is MRHNA, CDR2 SNTAGT. Trimming at V came to 2 bases and at J to 2 bases, leaving 8 bases not matched to a gene. This CDR3 contains 17 residues. CDR3 in amino acids: CASSDREGGWSKNIQYF. The CDR3 DNA sequence: TGTGCCAGCAGTGACCGGGAGGGCGGTTGGTCCAAAAACATTCAGTACTTC.

This clonotype has more than one count but fewer than ten. The rearrangement links TRBV6-5 to TRBJ2-5; TRBD2 matches 8 bases. J lost 3 bases, V lost 0 bases, and 6 bases had no gene match. Germline CDR1 and CDR2: MNHEY and SVGAGI. This CDR3 spans 16 amino acids. The CDR3: CASSYSGRGGKETQYF. The CDR3 region has the DNA TGTGCCAGCAGTTACTCAGGTCGGGGGGGGAAAGAGACCCAGTACTTC.

This clonotype has more than one count but fewer than ten. Here the CDR3 reads CASSRRETYEQYV. In DNA, the CDR3 is TGTGCCAGCAGTCGGCGGGAAACCTACGAGCAGTACGTC. The V gene is TRBV2, the J gene TRBJ2-7; D may be TRBD2 (6 bases). The germline V and J ends were trimmed by 5 bases and 2 bases, with 10 bases remaining between them. The CDR3 loop spans 13 amino acids. CDR1 is SNHLY, CDR2 FYNNEI, per germline.

The rearrangement uses TRBV5-1 and TRBJ2-1; TRBD2 matches at 11 bases. This CDR3 has 15 residues. Germline trimming cut 7 bases from V and 8 bases from J; bases unmatched to any gene: 11. Germline V gene sequence: CDR1 SGHRS, CDR2 YFSETQ. The CDR3 nucleotides read TGCGCCAGCCGACAACTAGCGGGGGAGAAGGATGAGCAGTTCTTC. This translates into CASRQLAGEKDEQFF.

This clonotype has only a few counts. The rearrangement joins TRBV5-1 to TRBJ1-1; TRBD1 is a possible D gene (5 bases). CDR1 and CDR2 (germline): SGHRS, YFSETQ. CDR3 length: 14 amino acids. With 4 bases removed from V and 1 base from J, the gap between germline ends came to 11 bases. The CDR3 coding sequence is TGCGCCAGCAGCCACGGGACGGCGAACACTGAAGCTTTCTTT. Its protein product is CASSHGTANTEAFF.

This clonotype was seen a few times. This rearrangement joins TRBV2 to TRBJ1-4, with 8 bases that match TRBD1. CDR3 length equals 15 residues. Germline V lookup: CDR1 SNHLY, CDR2 FYNNEI. J was trimmed by 2 bases and V by 5 bases; bases with no gene match: 4. The CDR3 DNA reads TGTGCCAGCAGTCGGGGACAGGTTACTAATGAAAAACTGTTTTTT. Its translation is CASSRGQVTNEKLFF.

This clonotype was picked up many times. This chain links TRBV9 with TRBJ2-5; TRBD1 matches 8 bases. Germline values: CDR1 SGDLS, CDR2 YYNGEE. Trimming at V came to 0 bases and at J to 4 bases, leaving 2 bases not matched to a gene. CDR3 length: 14 residues. The CDR3 region has the DNA TGTGCCAGCAGCGTAGCGACAGGGGTAGAGACCCAGTACTTC. As protein: CASSVATGVETQYF.

This clonotype was counted between two and nine times. This sequence joins TRBV11-1 and TRBJ1-3; D gene ambiguous. This CDR3 is 16 amino acids long. Trimming stripped 6 bases from V and 0 bases from J, with 15 bases between. The germline gives CDR1 SGHAT, CDR2 FQDESV (reference sequence). The CDR3 reads CASSYGSPVSGNTIYF. The CDR3 DNA follows: TGTGCCAGCAGTTACGGATCACCCGTCTCTGGAAACACCATATATTTT.

This clonotype was seen more than once but under ten times. This chain links TRBV4-3 with TRBJ1-2; 9 positions agree with TRBD1. With V trimmed by 2 bases and J by 7 bases, 2 bases remained unmatched. CDR3 length: 13 amino acids. CDR1 and CDR2 (germline): LGHNA, YSLEER. The CDR3 bases are TGCGCCAGCAGCCAATTGGGACAGGGTGGCTACACCTTC. It is translated as CASSQLGQGGYTF.

V is TRBV5-1 and J is TRBJ2-5; 7 bases agree with TRBD1. CDR3 length: 13 amino acids. Germline V gene data show CDR1 as SGHRS and CDR2 as YFSETQ. V shed 5 bases and J 2 bases; nucleotides not matched to a gene: 3. The CDR3 region is CASRGQPQETQYF. The CDR3 DNA is TGCGCCAGCAGGGGACAGCCTCAAGAGACCCAGTACTTC.

The table lists this clonotype with many counts. This CDR3 is CSARGAPGQVQEKLFF. The CDR3, as DNA: TGCAGTGCTAGAGGTGCCCCGGGACAGGTACAGGAAAAACTGTTTTTT. This rearrangement joins TRBV20-1 to TRBJ1-4; 8 nucleotides line up with TRBD1. The V gene's germline CDR1 is DFQATT and CDR2 SNEGSKA (reference sequence). J was trimmed by 8 bases and V by 1 base; bases with no gene match: 12. The CDR3 runs 16 residues.

This clonotype has ten or more counts. The chain links TRBV7-9 to TRBJ1-5, with TRBD1 as a possible D gene (5 bases). Germline V gene sequence: CDR1 SEHNR, CDR2 FQNEAQ (reference sequence). V lost 7 bases and J 5 bases, leaving 12 bases between the germline ends. The CDR3 has 13 amino acids. For the CDR3, the DNA is TGTGCCAGCACCCGGGACGGTGATCAGCCCCAGCATTTT. Translating gives CASTRDGDQPQHF. Full variable domain (rest looked up from reference TRBV7-9 and TRBJ1-5): DTGVSQNPRHKITKRGQNVTFRCDPISEHNRLYWYRQTLGQGPEFLTYFQNEAQLEKSRLLSDRFSAERPKGSFSTLEIQRTEQGDSAMYLCASTRDGDQPQHFGDGTRLSIL.

This clonotype was detected only a few times. The chain carries TRBV6-2 or TRBV6-3 and TRBJ2-5, with D unresolved. Germline V gene data show CDR1 as MNHEY and CDR2 as SVGEGT. The V and J ends lost 6 bases and 5 bases respectively, with 7 bases between them. This CDR3 region has 11 residues. This CDR3 is CASRGWETQYF. In nucleotides, the CDR3 is TGTGCCAGCAGGGGCTGGGAGACCCAGTACTTC.

There are a few counts of this clonotype. The rearrangement links TRBV3-1 to TRBJ2-6, with 10 bases fitting TRBD1. CDR1 is LGHDT, CDR2 YNNKEL, per germline (reference sequence). V gave up 3 bases and J gave up 3 bases; unmatched junction bases: 5. This CDR3 comprises 17 residues. The CDR3 here is CASSHDRGHFGANVLTF. The DNA for the CDR3 is TGTGCCAGCAGCCACGACAGGGGGCACTTTGGGGCCAACGTCCTGACTTTC.

This clonotype has more than one count but fewer than ten. This rearrangement joins TRBV7-2 to TRBJ2-1, with 10 bases fitting TRBD2. CDR3 size: 15 residues. Germline loops: CDR1 SGHTA, CDR2 FQGNSA. The junction had 3 bases not matched to a gene; V was cut back by 2 bases and J by 5 bases. The CDR3: CASSLSAGGHNEQFF. The CDR3 nucleotides are TGTGCCAGCAGCTTATCAGCGGGGGGGCACAATGAGCAGTTCTTC.